This T cell receptor (beta chain) was observed in a study of blood T cells in healthy people across ages. Study-wide results and limits: The authors considered diversity estimates from one million T cells to be underestimates.

The count of this clonotype is one. Its antigen is currently unknown. With a J-beta primer mix and a sample-barcoded 5' primer, a second PCR ran about 6 to 11 cycles. A single record per CDR3 protein comes from TCRdb applying MiXCR to the 5' RACE reads. The table shows roughly 2 million distinct CDR3 sequences, with less than 50% occurring only once. V dropped 0 bases and J dropped 0 bases, with 10 bases sitting between them. Germline values: CDR1 SGDLS, CDR2 YYNGEE. This CDR3 contains 17 residues. The chain has TRBV9 and TRBJ1-6, with no clear D. This TCR derives from a woman aged 40 to 50 in good health. Sequences were obtained from blood. The CDR3 DNA is TGTGCCAGCAGCGTAGAAGGAGCGAGCTCCTATAATTCACCCCTCCACTTT. Translating gives CASSVEGASSYNSPLHF.